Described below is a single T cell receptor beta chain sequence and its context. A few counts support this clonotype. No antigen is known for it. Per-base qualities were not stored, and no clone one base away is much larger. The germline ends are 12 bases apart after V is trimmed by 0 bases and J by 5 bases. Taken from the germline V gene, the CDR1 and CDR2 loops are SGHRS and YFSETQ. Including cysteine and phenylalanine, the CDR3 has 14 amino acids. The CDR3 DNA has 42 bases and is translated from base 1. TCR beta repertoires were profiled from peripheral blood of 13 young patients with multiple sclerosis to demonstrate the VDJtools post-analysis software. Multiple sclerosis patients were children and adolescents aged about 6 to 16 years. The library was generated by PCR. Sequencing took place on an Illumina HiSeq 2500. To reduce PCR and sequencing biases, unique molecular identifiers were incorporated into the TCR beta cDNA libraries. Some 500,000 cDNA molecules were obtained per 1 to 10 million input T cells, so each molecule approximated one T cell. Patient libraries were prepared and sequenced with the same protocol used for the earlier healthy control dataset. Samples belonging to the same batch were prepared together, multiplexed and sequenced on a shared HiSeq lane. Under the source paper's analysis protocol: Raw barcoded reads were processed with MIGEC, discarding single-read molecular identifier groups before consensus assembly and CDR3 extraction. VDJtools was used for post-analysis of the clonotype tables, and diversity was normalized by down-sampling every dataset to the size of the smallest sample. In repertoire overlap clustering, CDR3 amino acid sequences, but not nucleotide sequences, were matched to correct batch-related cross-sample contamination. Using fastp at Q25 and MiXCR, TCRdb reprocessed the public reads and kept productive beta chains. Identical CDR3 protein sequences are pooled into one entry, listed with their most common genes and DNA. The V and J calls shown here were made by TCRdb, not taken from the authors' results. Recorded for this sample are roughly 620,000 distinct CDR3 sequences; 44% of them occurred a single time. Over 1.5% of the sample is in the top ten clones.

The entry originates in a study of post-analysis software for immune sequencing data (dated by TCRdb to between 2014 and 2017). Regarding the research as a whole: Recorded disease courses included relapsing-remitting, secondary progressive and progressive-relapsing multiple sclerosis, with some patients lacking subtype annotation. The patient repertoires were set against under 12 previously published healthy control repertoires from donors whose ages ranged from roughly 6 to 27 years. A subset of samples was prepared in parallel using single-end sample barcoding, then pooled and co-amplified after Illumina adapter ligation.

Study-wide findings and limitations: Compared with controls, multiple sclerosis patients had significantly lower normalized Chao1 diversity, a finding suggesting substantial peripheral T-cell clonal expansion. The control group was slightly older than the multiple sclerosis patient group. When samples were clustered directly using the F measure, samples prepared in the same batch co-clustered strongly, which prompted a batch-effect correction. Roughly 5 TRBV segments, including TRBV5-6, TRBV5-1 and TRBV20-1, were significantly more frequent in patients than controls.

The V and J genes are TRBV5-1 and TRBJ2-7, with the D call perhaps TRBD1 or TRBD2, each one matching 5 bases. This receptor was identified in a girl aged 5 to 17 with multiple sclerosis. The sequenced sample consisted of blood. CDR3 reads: CASSLARDGDEQYF. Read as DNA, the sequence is TGCGCCAGCAGCTTGGCAAGGGACGGGGACGAGCAGTACTTC. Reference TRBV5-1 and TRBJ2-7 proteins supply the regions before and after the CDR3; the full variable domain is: KAGVTQTPRYLIKTRGQQVTLSCSPISGHRSVSWYQQTPGQGLQFLFEYFSETQRNKGNFPGRFSGRQFSNSRSEMNVSTLELGDSALYLCASSLARDGDEQYFGPGTRLTVT.